This TCR beta chain was documented in a study of T cell responses to AZD1222 COVID-19 vaccine. About this clone itself: Its cognate antigen is unknown.

Study-wide findings and caveats: Seropositive status at baseline applied to only 6 or 7 AZD1222 recipients. Reports say nearly half of spike-specific TCRs go after unmutated variant regions. Every sample of the repertoires postdated the peak T cell response. Spike was spanned by vaccine-associated CD4 TCRs, with dominance at 160-218 and 743-854.

Germline lookup yields CDR1 MDHEN and CDR2 SYDVKM. The CDR3 runs to 12 residues. V shed 5 bases and J shed 12 bases, with 13 bases lying between them. Method: immunoSEQ multiplex PCR; TCRdb's copy keeps in-frame clones and lacks some. The sample has roughly 150,000 clones; around 89% are singletons. This clonotype was obtained from an adult in good health. The specimen comprised peripheral blood, sampled on day 0 of MenACWY control vaccination. V is TRBV28 and J is TRBJ1-4; D is unclear. CDR3 amino acids: CASSAPNLELFF. The DNA of the CDR3 is TGTGCCAGCAGTGCCCCCAATTTAGAACTGTTTTTT. Drawing the rest from reference TRBV28 and TRBJ1-4, the complete variable domain is DVKVTQSSRYLVKRTGEKVFLECVQDMDHENMFWYRQDPGLGLRLIYFSYDVKMKEKGDIPEGYSVSREKKERFSLILESASTNQTSMYLCASSAPNLELFFGSGTQLSVL.